This T cell receptor (beta chain) was captured by sequencing in a study of monozygotic twins with inflammatory bowel disease. Study-level results: Variability in patient repertoires may have come partly from differing immunosuppressive treatments.

A remark on this clonotype: What it recognizes is unknown.

Molecular identifiers with 6-nucleotide sample barcodes were added during cDNA synthesis via template switching. TCRdb reprocessed the 5' RACE reads; each CDR3 protein has one entry and no DNA is given. This sample's table reports approximately 300,000 distinct CDR3 sequences. Sequencing was performed on blood. This receptor was identified in a human donor with ulcerative colitis or Crohn's disease, or a healthy co-twin of an affected twin (not recorded which).

This CDR3 reads CASTQLQGLQFF. The rearrangement joins TRBV12-3 or TRBV12-4 to TRBJ2-1; TCRdb's D call of TRBD1 is untestable without DNA. The CDR3 is 12 amino acids.